This is a list of T cell receptor beta chains from one sample in a study of cytomegalovirus exposure and HLA in healthy donors. Sequenced by immunoSEQ multiplex PCR; TCRdb stores in-frame clones only, minus some. This sample has 250,000 or so clones, with 85% found just once. Sequenced input: PBMCs. The receptors derive from a human donor in good health. Each CDR3 is given with its conserved first and last residue. The D gene is left open where the match is weak. Clone sizes are given selectively: once, few, many, or a class where the clone is expanded.

v_gene: TRBV27; abundance: NA; j_gene: TRBJ2-7; d_gene: TRBD2; CDR3aa: CASSLSGGNYEQYF; CDR3nt: TGTGCCAGCAGTTTATCGGGGGGGAACTACGAGCAGTACTTC
v_gene: TRBV4-3; abundance: NA; j_gene: TRBJ2-1; d_gene: TRBD2; CDR3aa: CASSLKPLAEEGYNEQFF; CDR3nt: TGCGCCAGCAGCCTAAAGCCCCTAGCGGAGGAAGGTTACAATGAGCAGTTCTTC
v_gene: TRBV9; abundance: NA; j_gene: TRBJ2-7; d_gene: TRBD1; CDR3aa: CASSATGGIAYEQYF; CDR3nt: TGTGCCAGCAGCGCGACAGGGGGCATAGCCTACGAGCAGTACTTC
v_gene: TRBV5-8; abundance: NA; j_gene: TRBJ2-7; d_gene: TRBD2; CDR3aa: CASSGGTSGRVDEQYF; CDR3nt: TGTGCCAGCAGCGGAGGGACTAGCGGGAGGGTGGACGAGCAGTACTTC
v_gene: TRBV7-3; abundance: NA; j_gene: TRBJ1-3; d_gene: NA; CDR3aa: CASSDGQPGNTIYF; CDR3nt: TGTGCCAGCAGCGACGGACAGCCAGGAAACACCATATATTTT
v_gene: TRBV27; abundance: NA; j_gene: TRBJ2-5; d_gene: NA; CDR3aa: CASSQDRQETQYF; CDR3nt: TGTGCCAGCTCCCAGGACAGACAAGAGACCCAGTACTTC
v_gene: TRBV7-8; abundance: NA; j_gene: TRBJ1-4; d_gene: NA; CDR3aa: CASRLRGSNEKLFF; CDR3nt: TGTGCCAGCCGACTGCGAGGGTCTAATGAAAAACTGTTTTTT
v_gene: TRBV18; abundance: NA; j_gene: TRBJ2-3; d_gene: TRBD1; CDR3aa: CASSPGTVGADTQYF; CDR3nt: TGTGCCAGCTCACCGGGGACAGTGGGGGCAGATACGCAGTATTTT
v_gene: TRBV14; abundance: NA; j_gene: TRBJ2-2; d_gene: NA; CDR3aa: CASSRGAGELFF; CDR3nt: TGTGCCAGCAGCAGGGGCGCCGGGGAGCTGTTTTTT
v_gene: TRBV18; abundance: NA; j_gene: TRBJ1-2; d_gene: NA; CDR3aa: CASSPQGRVNYGYTF; CDR3nt: TGTGCCAGCTCACCTCAGGGTAGGGTGAACTATGGCTACACCTTC
v_gene: TRBV6-1; abundance: NA; j_gene: TRBJ2-1; d_gene: TRBD2; CDR3aa: CASSHEREALNEQFF; CDR3nt: TGTGCCAGCAGCCACGAGCGGGAGGCACTTAATGAGCAGTTCTTC
v_gene: TRBV28; abundance: NA; j_gene: TRBJ2-2; d_gene: NA; CDR3aa: CASSPPPGNTGELFF; CDR3nt: TGTGCCAGCAGTCCCCCCCCAGGGAACACCGGGGAGCTGTTTTTT
v_gene: TRBV4-3; abundance: NA; j_gene: TRBJ2-3; d_gene: TRBD2; CDR3aa: CASSSYFLAGVSGYKDTQYF; CDR3nt: TGCGCCAGCAGCTCCTATTTCCTAGCGGGAGTCTCGGGGTACAAAGATACGCAGTATTTT
v_gene: TRBV4-1; abundance: NA; j_gene: TRBJ2-3; d_gene: NA; CDR3aa: CASSQVGRPSTDTQYF; CDR3nt: TGCGCCAGCAGCCAAGTAGGGAGGCCCAGCACAGATACGCAGTATTTT
v_gene: TRBV2; abundance: NA; j_gene: TRBJ2-5; d_gene: TRBD2; CDR3aa: CASGGTSGAQETQYF; CDR3nt: TGTGCCAGCGGGGGGACTAGCGGAGCCCAAGAGACCCAGTACTTC
v_gene: TRBV19; abundance: once; j_gene: TRBJ1-5; d_gene: TRBD1; CDR3aa: CASRARDRGSYSNQPQHF; CDR3nt: TGTGCCAGTAGAGCCCGGGACAGGGGGTCCTATAGCAATCAGCCCCAGCATTTT
v_gene: TRBV7-9; abundance: NA; j_gene: TRBJ1-2; d_gene: TRBD1; CDR3aa: CASKRDRGSNYGYTF; CDR3nt: TGTGCCAGCAAGAGGGACAGGGGATCTAACTATGGCTACACCTTC
v_gene: TRBV4-2; abundance: once; j_gene: TRBJ2-7; d_gene: NA; CDR3aa: CASSQDSAGFYEQYF; CDR3nt: TGTGCCAGCAGCCAAGATTCGGCGGGTTTCTACGAGCAGTACTTC
v_gene: TRBV7-9; abundance: NA; j_gene: TRBJ2-3; d_gene: TRBD2; CDR3aa: CASSASGSIPTDTQYF; CDR3nt: TGTGCCAGCAGCGCTAGCGGGTCTATCCCCACAGATACGCAGTATTTT
v_gene: TRBV27; abundance: NA; j_gene: TRBJ2-5; d_gene: TRBD2; CDR3aa: CASSLWVPFSGRNLQETQYF; CDR3nt: TGTGCCAGCAGTTTATGGGTCCCCTTTAGCGGGAGGAACCTCCAAGAGACCCAGTACTTC
v_gene: TRBV28; abundance: once; j_gene: TRBJ1-3; d_gene: NA; CDR3aa: CASGPGSGNTIYF; CDR3nt: TGTGCCAGCGGGCCAGGCTCTGGAAACACCATATATTTT
v_gene: TRBV6-1; abundance: NA; j_gene: TRBJ1-5; d_gene: NA; CDR3aa: CASSPQGSNQPQHF; CDR3nt: TGTGCCAGCAGTCCACAGGGAAGCAATCAGCCCCAGCATTTT